Listed here are 12 T cell receptor beta chains from one sample, sequenced in a study of blood T cells in healthy people across ages. It was with a sample-barcoded 5' primer and a J-beta primer mix that a second PCR of roughly 6 to 12 cycles was run. TCRdb reanalysed the 5' RACE reads using MiXCR and keeps one entry per CDR3 protein. This sample has under 1,100,000 distinct CDR3 sequences, with under 30% found just once. These data were likewise used in another study, on T cells of mothers and their children.

Specimen: blood. The receptors come from a girl aged 2-10 years in good health.

This clonotype turned up a few times. The chain joins TRBV9 to TRBJ2-5; 8 positions agree with TRBD2. The last part of the DNA fits TRBJ2-7 better; the J call may be wrong. This CDR3 comprises 17 residues. Per the germline V gene, CDR1 is SGDLS and CDR2 is YYNGEE. CDR3 region: CASSVGRDSGANYEQYF. CDR3 coding DNA: TGTGCCAGCAGCGTAGGTCGGGATAGCGGGGCCAACTACGAGCAGTACTTC.

This chain joins TRBV12-3 or TRBV12-4 and TRBJ2-1; TRBD1 matches at 10 bases. The J call may be mistaken, given a closer DNA end match to TRBJ2-7. This CDR3 has 13 residues. In DNA form, the CDR3 reads TGTGCCAGCACCATGACAGGGGGCAACGAGCAGTACTTC. It encodes CASTMTGGNEQYF.

The chain employs TRBV20-1 and TRBJ2-1, with 13 nucleotides matching TRBD2. Germline assignment: CDR1 DFQATT and CDR2 SNEGSKA (reference sequence). J was trimmed by 5 bases and V by 0 bases; bases with no gene match: 4. This CDR3 has 16 amino acids. CDR3: CSARDLGTSGNNEQFF. CDR3 DNA sequence: TGCAGTGCTAGAGATTTAGGGACTAGCGGGAACAATGAGCAGTTCTTC.

The CDR3 loop reads CATGLGALYEQYF. In nucleotides, the CDR3 is TGTGCTACCGGGCTAGGGGCACTCTACGAGCAGTACTTC. The chain employs TRBV7-9 and TRBJ2-5, with D possibly matching TRBD1 (5 bases). The last part of the DNA fits TRBJ2-7 better; the J call may be wrong. The CDR3 has 13 residues. Germline-derived CDR1 and CDR2 are SEHNR and FQNEAQ (reference sequence).

The gene calls are TRBV2 and TRBJ2-7; D not certain. This CDR3 is built from 16 residues. Germline CDR1 and CDR2: SNHLY and FYNNEI. V lost 4 bases, J lost 2 bases, and 18 bases lay in between. The CDR3 reads CASSGPASYLTYEQYF. Written as DNA, the CDR3 is TGTGCCAGCAGTGGCCCCGCTAGTTACCTTACCTACGAGCAGTACTTC.

This clonotype was picked up a small number of times. The chain uses TRBV4-3 and TRBJ2-7; D is perhaps TRBD1 or TRBD2 (5 bases each). CDR3 length: 15 amino acids. Germline-derived CDR1 and CDR2 are LGHNA and YSLEER. V lost 2 bases and J 3 bases, leaving 14 bases between the germline ends. The CDR3 loop reads CASSQFRDGFYEQYF. Written as DNA, the CDR3 is TGCGCCAGCAGCCAATTCCGGGACGGATTCTACGAGCAGTACTTC.

This clonotype has just a few counts. The gene calls are TRBV5-1 and TRBJ1-1, with D possibly matching TRBD1 (5 bases). V gave up 4 bases and J gave up 6 bases, with 13 bases separating them. CDR1 SGHRS and CDR2 YFSETQ come from the germline V gene. The CDR3 covers 13 residues. In DNA, the CDR3 is TGCGCCAGCAGCATAGGGAGGGGCGCTGAAGCTTTCTTT. This sequence encodes CASSIGRGAEAFF.

This rearrangement joins TRBV19 to TRBJ2-4; 9 bases map to TRBD1. J was trimmed by 7 bases and V by 8 bases; bases with no gene match: 9. The CDR3 has 14 amino acids. Germline CDR1 is LNHDA and CDR2 is SQIVND (reference sequence). The CDR3 bases are TGTGCCAGTGATCAGTCCGGGACAGGGAACATTCAGTACTTC. This sequence encodes CASDQSGTGNIQYF.

In its sample, this clonotype was seen once. The V gene is TRBV20-1, the J gene TRBJ2-1; 9 positions agree with TRBD2. Germline CDR1 reads DFQATT; CDR2 reads SNEGSKA (reference sequence). V lost 6 bases, J lost 4 bases, and 7 bases stayed unmatched. The CDR3 is 14 residues long. The CDR3 bases are TGCAGTGCCCGACTAGCGGCCTTATACAATGAGCAGTTCTTC. Translated: CSARLAALYNEQFF.

As to this clonotype: A junction end diverges from the germline sequence, so it may reflect a read error. The rearrangement joins TRBV6-4 to TRBJ2-2; 10 nucleotides align to TRBD2. This CDR3 region has 15 residues. Germline assignment: CDR1 MRHNA and CDR2 SNTAGT. CDR3 region: CASSYSAGGPGELSF. DNA for the CDR3: TGTGCCAGCAGTTACTCAGCGGGGGGGCCCGGGGAGCTGTCTTTT.

This clonotype came up a few times. V and J are TRBV11-1 and TRBJ1-1; D gene uncertain. V lost 0 bases, J lost 1 base, and 15 bases lay in between. Germline CDR1 reads SGHAT; CDR2 reads FQDESV (reference sequence). The CDR3 runs to 17 residues. The CDR3 spells CASSLAWTPITNTEAFF. CDR3 nucleotides: TGTGCCAGCAGCTTAGCGTGGACTCCCATCACGAACACTGAAGCTTTCTTT.

The V and J genes are TRBV20-1 and TRBJ2-1; D unresolved. V was cut by 4 bases and J by 8 bases, with 21 bases left in between. CDR3 size: 15 residues. The germline V gene has CDR1 DFQATT and CDR2 SNEGSKA (reference sequence). DNA for the CDR3: TGCAGTGCTACCCCAACTTTAGTGGGTGGGGATGAGCAGTTCTTC. Protein: CSATPTLVGGDEQFF.